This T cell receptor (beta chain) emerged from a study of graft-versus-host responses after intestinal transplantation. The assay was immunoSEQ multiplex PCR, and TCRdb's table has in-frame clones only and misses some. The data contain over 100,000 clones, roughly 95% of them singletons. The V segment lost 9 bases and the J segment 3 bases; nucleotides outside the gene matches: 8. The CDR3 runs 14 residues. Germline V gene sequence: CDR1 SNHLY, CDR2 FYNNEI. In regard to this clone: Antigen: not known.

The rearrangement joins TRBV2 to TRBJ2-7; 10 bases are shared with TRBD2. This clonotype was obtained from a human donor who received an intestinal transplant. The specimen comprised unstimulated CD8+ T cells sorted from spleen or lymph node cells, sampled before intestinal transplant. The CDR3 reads CASAPIAGGYEQYF. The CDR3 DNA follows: TGTGCCAGTGCCCCAATAGCGGGAGGCTACGAGCAGTACTTC.